Presented here are 32 T cell receptor beta chains from one specimen sequenced in a study of T cells in placental villitis. Study-level findings and limits: Median clonality was about 0.054 in villitis of unknown etiology placentae versus about 0.006 in controls.

The libraries were made with immunoSEQ v4. Method: immunoSEQ multiplex PCR; TCRdb's copy keeps in-frame clones and lacks some. Among about 2,000 clones listed, roughly 85% were seen once. The antigens for these receptors are not known. The sequencing input was placental tissue containing maternal and fetal cells. The source of these receptors is a human patient with villitis of unknown etiology; the placental T cells may come from both mother and fetus.

The chain is built from TRBV7-2 and TRBJ1-2; possibly TRBD1 for D (5 bases). In germline, CDR1 is SGHTA, CDR2 FQGNSA. Trimming pared 5 bases from V and 2 bases from J, leaving 12 bases between. The CDR3 has 14 residues. The CDR3 here is CASSETGQNYGYTF. Here the CDR3 DNA reads TGTGCCAGCAGCGAAACCGGACAAAACTATGGCTACACCTTC.

The chain recombines TRBV25-1 with TRBJ2-3, with 7 nucleotides matching TRBD2. Looked up from germline, CDR1 is MGHDK and CDR2 is SYGVNS. V lost 2 bases, J lost 5 bases, and 1 base stayed unmatched. The CDR3 loop spans 13 amino acids. Here the CDR3 DNA reads TGTGCCAGCAGTGAAGCGGGAGTAGATACGCAGTATTTT. As protein: CASSEAGVDTQYF. The variable domain in full, with the rest retrieved from reference TRBV25-1 and TRBJ2-3, is EADIYQTPRYLVIGTGKKITLECSQTMGHDKMYWYQQDPGMELHLIHYSYGVNSTEKGDLSSESTVSRIRTEHFPLTLESARPSHTSQYLCASSEAGVDTQYFGPGTRLTVL.

This clone is a singleton in its sample. DNA for the CDR3: TGTGCCAGCAGCGCTCTGACAGGGGGCTCGACAAAACTGTTTTTT. This encodes CASSALTGGSTKLFF. The V gene is TRBV7-2, the J gene TRBJ1-4, with 10 bases fitting TRBD1. From germline, CDR1 is SGHTA and CDR2 FQGNSA. This CDR3 spans 15 amino acids. With V trimmed by 5 bases and J by 10 bases, 10 bases remained unmatched.

The chain uses TRBV4-3 and TRBJ2-5, with D perhaps matching TRBD2 (5 bases). V lost 0 bases and J 5 bases, leaving 16 bases between the germline ends. The germline V gene has CDR1 LGHNA and CDR2 YSLEER. The CDR3 totals 16 residues. In DNA form, the CDR3 reads TGCGCCAGCAGCCAAGATCGGGTGGGAGTTCGTGAGACCCAGTACTTC. It codes for CASSQDRVGVRETQYF.

A single count supports this clone. This sample also contains other DNA sequences that code for the same CDR3. This sequence joins TRBV2 and TRBJ2-7; no definite D call. Germline CDR1 reads SNHLY; CDR2 reads FYNNEI. V gave up 3 bases and J gave up 6 bases, with 6 bases separating them. This CDR3 is built from 11 residues. The CDR3 spells CASSEWREQYF. The CDR3, as DNA: TGTGCCAGCAGTGAGTGGCGCGAGCAGTACTTC.

The chain has TRBV11-2 and TRBJ2-5; 13 bases are a match to TRBD2. In germline, CDR1 is SGHAT, CDR2 FQNNGV. The CDR3 sequence is 16 residues long. Trimming cost V 5 bases and J 5 bases; bases outside gene matches: 8. The DNA of the CDR3 is TGTGCCAGCAGCCACCGACTAGCGGGAGGTTCGGAGACCCAGTACTTC. It encodes CASSHRLAGGSETQYF.

The chain joins TRBV21-1 to TRBJ2-1; the table's TRBD2 call for D was not verified on the DNA. TRBV21-1 is labeled a pseudogene. The CDR3 covers 14 residues. Here the CDR3 DNA reads TGTGCCAGCAGCAAGGAGACTAGCGGCGATGAGCAGTTCTTC. Protein: CASSKETSGDEQFF.

This chain uses TRBV10-3 with TRBJ2-1, with a possible D match to TRBD2 (5 bases). There are 12 residues in the CDR3. Trimming shortened V by 6 bases and J by 2 bases, and 5 bases separated the two germline ends. Germline V gives CDR1 ENHRY, CDR2 SYGVKD. CDR3 in DNA: TGTGCCATCAGCGGGGCCTACAATGAGCAGTTCTTC. Translating it yields CAISGAYNEQFF.

This clone was seen once. The CDR3 DNA reads as TGTGCCAGCAGGGACAGGGGTTACGAGCAGTACTTC. This gives the protein CASRDRGYEQYF. This chain links TRBV28 with TRBJ2-7, with 9 bases that match TRBD1. V was pared by 6 bases and J by 4 bases, with 1 base of the junction left unmatched. In germline, CDR1 is MDHEN, CDR2 SYDVKM. This CDR3 region has 12 residues.

The chain combines TRBV28 with TRBJ2-7, with D unresolved. Germline CDR1 reads MDHEN; CDR2 reads SYDVKM. This CDR3 has 15 amino acids. The V end lost 6 bases, the J end lost 2 bases, and 17 bases lay between the germline ends. CDR3 sequence (DNA): TGTGCCAGCAGAATAGGGTATGGAAACCCCTACGAGCAGTACTTC. It specifies CASRIGYGNPYEQYF.

This chain connects TRBV5-1 to TRBJ2-5; 7 positions match TRBD1. CDR3 length: 12 residues. The V and J ends lost 4 bases and 4 bases, in that order; junction bases with no gene match: 1. CDR1 is SGHRS and CDR2 is YFSETQ in the germline V gene. CDR3: CASSGDRETQYF. CDR3 DNA: TGCGCCAGCAGCGGGGACAGAGAGACCCAGTACTTC.

This clone appeared a few times. This chain links TRBV4-1 with TRBJ2-5; 12 bases agree with TRBD2. The CDR3 spans 17 residues. With V trimmed by 1 base and J by 5 bases, 8 bases remained unmatched. The germline CDR1 and CDR2 sequences are MGHRA and YSYEKL. The CDR3 DNA reads TGCGCCAGCAGCCAAGCTAGCGGGAGGGCCCAAGGGGAGACCCAGTACTTC. This gives the protein CASSQASGRAQGETQYF.

In this sample, this clone turned up a few times. The J gene is TRBJ2-3, the V gene TRBV27, with 7 positions matching TRBD2. Unmatched junction bases numbered 6, after V lost 4 bases and J lost 2 bases. The CDR3 consists of 15 residues. Germline V gene lookup returns CDR1 MNHEY and CDR2 SMNVEV (reference sequence). The CDR3 protein is CASSSGRENTDTQYF. Here the CDR3 DNA reads TGTGCCAGCAGTTCGGGGCGGGAGAACACAGATACGCAGTATTTT.

A note on this clone: Other DNA sequences in this specimen translate into the identical CDR3. The J gene is TRBJ1-2, the V gene TRBV2; D call uncertain. V lost 2 bases to trimming and J lost 8 bases, with 6 bases between them. This CDR3 is 11 amino acids long. The germline V gene has CDR1 SNHLY and CDR2 FYNNEI. The CDR3 DNA reads as TGTGCCAGCAGTGAATGGAGGGGCTACACCTTC. Its translation is CASSEWRGYTF. Looking up the rest from reference TRBV2 and TRBJ1-2 gives the full variable domain: EPEVTQTPSHQVTQMGQEVILRCVPISNHLYFYWYRQILGQKVEFLVSFYNNEISEKSEIFDDQFSVERPDGSNFTLKIRSTKLEDSAMYFCASSEWRGYTFGSGTRLTVV.

Regarding this clone: A much more abundant neighbour one base away suggests this may be a read error. The chain carries TRBV28 and TRBJ1-5; D gene uncertain. From germline, CDR1 is MDHEN and CDR2 SYDVKM. This CDR3 contains 13 residues. The CDR3 reads CTSSPDSNQPQHF. CDR3 DNA sequence: TGTACCAGCAGTCCGGATAGCAATCAGCCCCAGCATTTT.

This clone appeared once. This chain connects TRBV2 to TRBJ1-1; 8 nucleotides line up with TRBD1. Losses at the gene ends were 6 bases for V and 2 bases for J; bases not matched to a gene: 11. The CDR3 covers 16 residues. The V gene's germline CDR1 is SNHLY and CDR2 FYNNEI. The CDR3 DNA follows: TGTGCCAGCAGGCCTGCTCCGGGACAGGTAAACACTGAAGCTTTCTTT. The encoded protein is CASRPAPGQVNTEAFF.

This clone is categorized as large (0.1 to 1%). This same CDR3 is encoded by further DNA sequences in the sample. The chain uses TRBV4-2 and TRBJ2-2; a possible D gene is TRBD2 (6 bases). The CDR3 runs to 14 residues. Germline assignment: CDR1 LGHNA and CDR2 YNFKEQ. Trimming removed 7 bases at V and 6 bases at J, with 15 bases between. Here the CDR3 DNA reads TGTGCCAGCAACCCCGGGACTGGCCCCGGGGAGCTGTTTTTT. Translating gives CASNPGTGPGELFF.

The V and J genes are TRBV7-9 and TRBJ2-5, with TRBD1 identical over 7 bases. CDR3 length: 14 amino acids. Germline V gene data show CDR1 as SEHNR and CDR2 as FQNEAQ (reference sequence). The junction had 4 bases not matched to a gene; V was cut back by 5 bases and J by 1 base. The CDR3 region is CASSHHRGQETQYF. CDR3 nucleotides: TGTGCCAGCAGCCACCACAGGGGCCAAGAGACCCAGTACTTC.

The chain couples TRBV10-3 to TRBJ2-1; D is tentatively TRBD1 or TRBD2 (5 bases each). Germline CDR1 reads ENHRY; CDR2 reads SYGVKD. Trimming cost V 10 bases and J 5 bases, with 15 bases left between them. The CDR3 has 13 amino acids. CDR3 amino acids: CATGTRTNNEQFF. The CDR3 bases are TGTGCCACCGGGACCCGGACGAACAATGAGCAGTTCTTC.

The chain couples TRBV19 to TRBJ1-5, with TRBD1 as a possible D gene (5 bases). The CDR3 spans 14 residues. Germline CDR1 and CDR2: LNHDA and SQIVND (reference sequence). V lost 3 bases to trimming and J lost 0 bases, with 6 bases between them. The CDR3 sequence is CASSMTASNQPQHF. The CDR3 DNA reads as TGTGCCAGTAGTATGACAGCTAGCAATCAGCCCCAGCATTTT. Variable domain in full (rest from reference TRBV19 and TRBJ1-5): DGGITQSPKYLFRKEGQNVTLSCEQNLNHDAMYWYRQDPGQGLRLIYYSQIVNDFQKGDIAEGYSVSREKKESFPLTVTSAQKNPTAFYLCASSMTASNQPQHFGDGTRLSIL.

The CDR3 loop reads CASCQGSTDTQYF. CDR3 DNA: TGTGCCAGCTGCCAGGGGAGCACAGATACGCAGTATTTT. V gene TRBV12-3 or TRBV12-4 combines with J gene TRBJ2-3; the D gene is possibly TRBD1 (6 bases). The V gene lost 8 bases and the J gene lost 0 bases, with 9 bases spanning the gap. The length of the CDR3 is 13 residues.

CDR3 amino acids: CASSVDQGQYNEQFF. CDR3 in DNA: TGTGCCAGCAGCGTAGACCAGGGACAGTACAATGAGCAGTTCTTC. The J gene is TRBJ2-1, the V gene TRBV9; 7 nucleotides line up with TRBD1. V dropped 0 bases and J dropped 4; count of bases not matched to a gene: 4. Per the germline V gene, CDR1 is SGDLS and CDR2 is YYNGEE. This CDR3 comprises 15 residues.

The chain links TRBV29-1 to TRBJ2-7, with a tentative D call TRBD2 (6 bases). CDR3 size: 14 residues. Germline-derived CDR1 and CDR2 are SQVTM and ANQGSEA. Trimming removed 0 bases at V and 6 bases at J, with 15 bases between. The chain's CDR3 is CSVEDGTANREQYF. The CDR3 DNA reads as TGCAGCGTTGAAGACGGGACTGCGAATCGCGAGCAGTACTTC.

CDR3 amino acids: CASSPSGSSYNEQFF. As DNA, the CDR3 is TGTGCCAGTAGCCCGTCCGGGAGTTCGTACAATGAGCAGTTCTTC. V usage is TRBV19 and J usage is TRBJ2-1, with D perhaps matching TRBD2 (6 bases). The CDR3 covers 15 residues. Trimming stripped 6 bases from V and 4 bases from J, with 16 bases between. The V gene's germline CDR1 is LNHDA and CDR2 SQIVND (reference sequence).

On this clone: In the same sample, other DNA sequences code for this CDR3. The chain has TRBV19 and TRBJ2-7, with unresolved D. The CDR3 has 11 residues. Germline V gene data show CDR1 as LNHDA and CDR2 as SQIVND (reference sequence). The V and J ends lost 3 bases and 4 bases respectively, with 4 bases between them. The CDR3 loop is CASSMGYEQYF. CDR3 DNA sequence: TGTGCCAGTAGTATGGGTTACGAGCAGTACTTC.

The V call is TRBV27, the J call TRBJ1-2, with TRBD1 as a possible D gene (6 bases). The CDR3 sequence is 13 residues long. Trimming removed 2 bases at V and 2 bases at J, with 6 bases between. The germline V gene has CDR1 MNHEY and CDR2 SMNVEV (reference sequence). CDR3 bases: TGTGCCAGCAGTTTAGGGGGCAACTATGGCTACACCTTC. This translates into CASSLGGNYGYTF.

The J gene is TRBJ1-4, the V gene TRBV21-1. TRBV21-1 is assigned pseudogene status. The CDR3 sequence is 15 residues long. The CDR3 region is CASTYGTEVNEKLFF. In DNA, the CDR3 is TGTGCCAGCACCTACGGGACGGAAGTTAATGAAAAACTGTTTTTT.

V usage is TRBV5-4 and J usage is TRBJ2-7; 7 nucleotides align to TRBD1. The CDR3 length is 13 residues. Germline V gene data show CDR1 as SGHNT and CDR2 as YYREEE (reference sequence). With V trimmed by 4 bases and J by 2 bases, 3 bases remained unmatched. CDR3 sequence: CASSPQGAYEQYF. CDR3 coding DNA: TGTGCCAGCAGCCCGCAGGGGGCCTACGAGCAGTACTTC.

This clone was detected only once. The V and J genes are TRBV12-3 or TRBV12-4 and TRBJ2-5; D remains unclear. This CDR3 is built from 13 residues. Deletions cut 6 bases from V and 4 bases from J, with 12 bases between. CDR3 sequence reads: CASSKRRGETQYF. As DNA, the CDR3 is TGTGCCAGCAGCAAACGGCGAGGAGAGACCCAGTACTTC.

The V and J genes are TRBV9 and TRBJ2-5; 8 bases agree with TRBD2. Per germline, CDR1 SGDLS and CDR2 YYNGEE. This CDR3 spans 13 amino acids. Trimming at V came to 2 bases and at J to 5 bases, leaving 2 bases not matched to a gene. DNA for the CDR3: TGTGCCAGCAGCGTCCGCGGGGGGGAGACCCAGTACTTC. It specifies CASSVRGGETQYF. The variable domain in full, completed from reference TRBV9 and TRBJ2-5, reads DSGVTQTPKHLITATGQRVTLRCSPRSGDLSVYWYQQSLDQGLQFLIQYYNGEERAKGNILERFSAQQFPDLHSELNLSSLELGDSALYFCASSVRGGETQYFGPGTRLLVL.

V usage is TRBV11-1 and J usage is TRBJ1-2; no clear D. The CDR3 covers 13 residues. CDR1 SGHAT and CDR2 FQDESV come from the germline V gene (reference sequence). V lost 6 bases to trimming and J lost 3 bases, with 11 bases between them. CDR3 amino acids: CASSLAADYGYTF. In nucleotides, the CDR3 is TGTGCCAGCAGTTTGGCGGCGGACTATGGCTACACCTTC.

The chain uses TRBV6-2 or TRBV6-3 and TRBJ2-7; 7 nucleotides align to TRBD2. Trimming took 2 bases from V and 2 from J; bases not matched to a gene: 0. The CDR3 contains 13 residues. Germline V gene data show CDR1 as MNHEY and CDR2 as SVGEGT. As DNA, the CDR3 is TGTGCCAGCAGTTACCTAGCGGCCTACGAGCAGTACTTC. The encoded protein is CASSYLAAYEQYF.